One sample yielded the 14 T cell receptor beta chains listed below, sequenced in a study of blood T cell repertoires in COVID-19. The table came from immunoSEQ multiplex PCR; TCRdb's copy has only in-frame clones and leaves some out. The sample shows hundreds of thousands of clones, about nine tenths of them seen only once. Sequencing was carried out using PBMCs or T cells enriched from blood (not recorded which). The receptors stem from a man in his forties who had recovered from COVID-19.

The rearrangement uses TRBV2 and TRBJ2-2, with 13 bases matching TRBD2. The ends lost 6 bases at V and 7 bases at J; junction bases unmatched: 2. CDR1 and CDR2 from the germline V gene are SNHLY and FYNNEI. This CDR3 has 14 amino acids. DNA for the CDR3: TGTGCCAGCAGGGGACTAGCGGGGCACGGGGAGCTGTTTTTT. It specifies CASRGLAGHGELFF.

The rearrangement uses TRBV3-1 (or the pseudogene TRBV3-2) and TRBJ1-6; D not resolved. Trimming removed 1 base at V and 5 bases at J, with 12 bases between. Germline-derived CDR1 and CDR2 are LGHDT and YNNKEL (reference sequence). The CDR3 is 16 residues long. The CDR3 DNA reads TGTGCCAGCAGCCAAGTTCTCCCCGGGAATAATTCACCCCTCCACTTT. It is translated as CASSQVLPGNNSPLHF.

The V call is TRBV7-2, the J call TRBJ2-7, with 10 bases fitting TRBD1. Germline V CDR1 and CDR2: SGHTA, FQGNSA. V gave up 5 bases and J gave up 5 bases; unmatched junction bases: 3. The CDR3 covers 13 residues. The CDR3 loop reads CASSADRGNEQYF. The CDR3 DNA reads TGTGCCAGCAGCGCGGACAGGGGGAACGAGCAGTACTTC.

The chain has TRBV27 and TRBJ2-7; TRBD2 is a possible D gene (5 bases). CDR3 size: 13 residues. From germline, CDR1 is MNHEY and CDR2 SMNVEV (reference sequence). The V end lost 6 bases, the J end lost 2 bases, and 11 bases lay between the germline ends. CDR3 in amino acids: CASSPGMAYEQYF. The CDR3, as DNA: TGTGCCAGCAGCCCGGGGATGGCCTACGAGCAGTACTTC.

The CDR3 is CASSLKGSSVTSDTQYF. The CDR3 DNA follows: TGCGCCAGCAGCTTGAAGGGGTCCTCCGTCACGTCAGATACGCAGTATTTT. The V gene is TRBV5-1, the J gene TRBJ2-3; weak D call: TRBD1 (5 bases). The V gene's germline CDR1 is SGHRS and CDR2 YFSETQ. The CDR3 runs 17 residues. V lost 1 base and J 4 bases, leaving 19 bases between the germline ends.

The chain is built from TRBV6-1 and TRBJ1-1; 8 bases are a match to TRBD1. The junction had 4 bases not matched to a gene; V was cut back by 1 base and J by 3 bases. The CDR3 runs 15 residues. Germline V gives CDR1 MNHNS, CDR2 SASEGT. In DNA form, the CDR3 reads TGTGCCAGCAGTGAAGGGGCAGGGGGCTACACTGAAGCTTTCTTT. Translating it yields CASSEGAGGYTEAFF.

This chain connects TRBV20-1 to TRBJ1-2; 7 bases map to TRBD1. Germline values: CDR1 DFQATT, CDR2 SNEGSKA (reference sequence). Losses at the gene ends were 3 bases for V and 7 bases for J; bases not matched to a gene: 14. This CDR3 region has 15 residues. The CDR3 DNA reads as TGCAGTGCTAGTCCGGGACAGCTATTAACGGGTGGCTACACCTTC. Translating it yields CSASPGQLLTGGYTF.

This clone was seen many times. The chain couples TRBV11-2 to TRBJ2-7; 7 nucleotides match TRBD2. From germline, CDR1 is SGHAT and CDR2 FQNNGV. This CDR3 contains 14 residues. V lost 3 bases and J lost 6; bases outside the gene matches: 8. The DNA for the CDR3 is TGTGCCAGCAGCTTCCTCGAGGGAGGGACCGAGCAGTACTTC. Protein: CASSFLEGGTEQYF.

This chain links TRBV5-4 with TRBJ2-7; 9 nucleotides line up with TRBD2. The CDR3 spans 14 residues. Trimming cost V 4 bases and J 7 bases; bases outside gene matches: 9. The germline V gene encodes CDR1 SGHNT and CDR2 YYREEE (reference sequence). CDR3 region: CASSPGLALGEQYF. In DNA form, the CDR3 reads TGTGCCAGCAGCCCGGGACTAGCCCTCGGGGAGCAGTACTTC.

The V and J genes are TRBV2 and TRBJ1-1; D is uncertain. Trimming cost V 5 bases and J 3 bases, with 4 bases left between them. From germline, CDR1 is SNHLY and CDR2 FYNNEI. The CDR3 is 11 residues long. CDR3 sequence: CASSRYTEAFF. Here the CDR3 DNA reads TGTGCCAGCAGTCGTTACACTGAAGCTTTCTTT.

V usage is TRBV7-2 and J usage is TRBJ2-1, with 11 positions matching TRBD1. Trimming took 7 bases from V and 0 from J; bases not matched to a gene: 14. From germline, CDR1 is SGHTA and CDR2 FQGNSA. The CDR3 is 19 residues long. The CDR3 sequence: CASMLTGQGGVGSYNEQFF. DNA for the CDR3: TGTGCCAGCATGCTCACGGGACAGGGGGGTGTAGGCTCCTACAATGAGCAGTTCTTC.

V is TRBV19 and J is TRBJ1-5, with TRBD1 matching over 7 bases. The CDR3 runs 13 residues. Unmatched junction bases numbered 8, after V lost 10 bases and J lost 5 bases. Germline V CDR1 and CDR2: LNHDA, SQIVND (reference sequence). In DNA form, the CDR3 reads TGTGCCACCGGAGGGACAGAAGATCAGCCCCAGCATTTT. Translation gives CATGGTEDQPQHF.

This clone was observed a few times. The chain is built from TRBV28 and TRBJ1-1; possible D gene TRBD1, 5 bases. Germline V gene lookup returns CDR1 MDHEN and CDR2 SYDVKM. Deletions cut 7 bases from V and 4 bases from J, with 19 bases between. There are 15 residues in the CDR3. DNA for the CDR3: TGTGCCAGCACCGGACAAACTGGGTCGGGCACTGAAGCTTTCTTT. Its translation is CASTGQTGSGTEAFF.

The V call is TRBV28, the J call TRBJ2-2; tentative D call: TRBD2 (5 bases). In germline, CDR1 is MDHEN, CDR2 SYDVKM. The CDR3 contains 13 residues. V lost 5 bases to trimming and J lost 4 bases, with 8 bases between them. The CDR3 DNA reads TGTGCCAGCAGTCCGGACTTCACCGGGGAGCTGTTTTTT. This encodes CASSPDFTGELFF.